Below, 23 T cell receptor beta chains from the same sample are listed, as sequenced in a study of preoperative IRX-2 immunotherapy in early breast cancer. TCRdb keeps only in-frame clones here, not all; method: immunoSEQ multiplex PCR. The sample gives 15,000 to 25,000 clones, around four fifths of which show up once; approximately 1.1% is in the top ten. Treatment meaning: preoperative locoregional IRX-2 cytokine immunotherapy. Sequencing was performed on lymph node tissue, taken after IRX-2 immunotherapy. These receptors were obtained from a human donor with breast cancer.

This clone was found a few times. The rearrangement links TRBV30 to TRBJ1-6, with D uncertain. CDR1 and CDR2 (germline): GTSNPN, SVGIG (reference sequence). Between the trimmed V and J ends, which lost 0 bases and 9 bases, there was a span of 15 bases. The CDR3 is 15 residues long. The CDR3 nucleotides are TGTGCCTGGAGTGTAGGCGGAGGGATTCGTTCACCCCTCCACTTT. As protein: CAWSVGGGIRSPLHF.

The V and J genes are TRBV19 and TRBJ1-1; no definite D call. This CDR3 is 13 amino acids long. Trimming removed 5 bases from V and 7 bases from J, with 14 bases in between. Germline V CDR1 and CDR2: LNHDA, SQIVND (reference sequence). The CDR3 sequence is CASSAWATGEAFF. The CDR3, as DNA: TGTGCCAGTAGTGCCTGGGCGACGGGTGAAGCTTTCTTT.

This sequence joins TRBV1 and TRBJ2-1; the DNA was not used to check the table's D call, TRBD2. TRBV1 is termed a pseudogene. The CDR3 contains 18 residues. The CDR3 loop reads CASSQLPLIAARGNEQFF. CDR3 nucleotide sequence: TGCGCCAGCAGCCAACTCCCTCTCATAGCGGCTAGGGGTAATGAGCAGTTCTTC.

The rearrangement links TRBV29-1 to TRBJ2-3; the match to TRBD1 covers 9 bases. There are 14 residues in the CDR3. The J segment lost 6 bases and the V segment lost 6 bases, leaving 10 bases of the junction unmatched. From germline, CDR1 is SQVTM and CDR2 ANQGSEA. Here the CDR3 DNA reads TGCAGCGTCGATCTGGGACAGGGCGTCGATACGCAGTATTTT. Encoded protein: CSVDLGQGVDTQYF.

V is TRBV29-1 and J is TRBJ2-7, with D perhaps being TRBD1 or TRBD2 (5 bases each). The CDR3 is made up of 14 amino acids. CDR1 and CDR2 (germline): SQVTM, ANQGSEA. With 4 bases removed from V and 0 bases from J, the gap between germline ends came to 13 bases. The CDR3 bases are TGCAGCGTTGGGGGGAGTCGCGACTCCTACGAGCAGTACTTC. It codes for CSVGGSRDSYEQYF.

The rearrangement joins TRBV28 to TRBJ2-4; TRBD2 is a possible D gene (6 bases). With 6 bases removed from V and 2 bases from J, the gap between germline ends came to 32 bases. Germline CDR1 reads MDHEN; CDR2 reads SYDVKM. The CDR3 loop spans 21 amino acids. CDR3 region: CASSWGTGVWGGLGTKNIQYF. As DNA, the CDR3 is TGTGCCAGCAGCTGGGGAACGGGGGTTTGGGGCGGCCTGGGAACCAAAAACATTCAGTACTTC.

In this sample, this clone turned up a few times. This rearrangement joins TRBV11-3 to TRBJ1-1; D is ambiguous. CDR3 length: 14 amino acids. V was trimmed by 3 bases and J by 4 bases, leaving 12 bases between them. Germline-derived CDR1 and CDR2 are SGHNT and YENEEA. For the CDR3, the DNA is TGTGCCAGCAGCTTGGAAGGGTACCCCACTGAAGCTTTCTTT. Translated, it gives CASSLEGYPTEAFF.

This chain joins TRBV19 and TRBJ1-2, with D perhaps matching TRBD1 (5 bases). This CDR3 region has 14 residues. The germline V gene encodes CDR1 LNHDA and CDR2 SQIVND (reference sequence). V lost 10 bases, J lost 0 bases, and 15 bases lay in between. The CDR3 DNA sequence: TGTGCCATCCCAGAGGGGTTTACTAACTATGGCTACACCTTC. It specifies CAIPEGFTNYGYTF.

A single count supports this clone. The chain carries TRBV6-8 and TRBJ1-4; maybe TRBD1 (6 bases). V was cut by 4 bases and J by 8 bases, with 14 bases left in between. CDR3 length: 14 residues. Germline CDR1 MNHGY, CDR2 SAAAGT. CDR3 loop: CASSWTRGGEKLFF. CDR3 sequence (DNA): TGTGCCAGCAGTTGGACCAGGGGCGGAGAAAAACTGTTTTTT.

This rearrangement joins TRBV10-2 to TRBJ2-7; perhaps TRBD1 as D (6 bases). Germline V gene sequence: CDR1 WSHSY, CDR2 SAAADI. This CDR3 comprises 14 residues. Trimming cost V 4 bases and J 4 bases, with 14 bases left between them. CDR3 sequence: CASSASQGIYEQYF. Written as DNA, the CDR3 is TGCGCCAGCAGTGCGTCGCAGGGGATTTACGAGCAGTACTTC.

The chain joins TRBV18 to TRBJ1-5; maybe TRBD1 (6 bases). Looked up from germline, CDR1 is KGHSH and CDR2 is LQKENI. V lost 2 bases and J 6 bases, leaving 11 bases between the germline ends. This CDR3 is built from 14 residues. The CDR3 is CASSPGTISQPQHF. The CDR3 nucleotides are TGTGCCAGCTCACCAGGGACAATATCTCAGCCCCAGCATTTT.

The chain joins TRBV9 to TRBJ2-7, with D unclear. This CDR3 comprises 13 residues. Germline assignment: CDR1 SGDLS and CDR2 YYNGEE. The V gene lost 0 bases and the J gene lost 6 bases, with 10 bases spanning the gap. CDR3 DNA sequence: TGTGCCAGCAGCGTAGTTTCGGAGACCGAGCAGTACTTC. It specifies CASSVVSETEQYF. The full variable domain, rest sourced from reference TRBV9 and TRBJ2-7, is DSGVTQTPKHLITATGQRVTLRCSPRSGDLSVYWYQQSLDQGLQFLIQYYNGEERAKGNILERFSAQQFPDLHSELNLSSLELGDSALYFCASSVVSETEQYFGPGTRLTVT.

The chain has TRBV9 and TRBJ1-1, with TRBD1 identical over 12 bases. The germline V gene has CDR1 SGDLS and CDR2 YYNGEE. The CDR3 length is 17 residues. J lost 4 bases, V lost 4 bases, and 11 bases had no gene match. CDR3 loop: CASSPRPGTGGVTEAFF. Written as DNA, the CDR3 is TGTGCCAGCAGCCCTCGTCCCGGGACAGGGGGCGTCACTGAAGCTTTCTTT.

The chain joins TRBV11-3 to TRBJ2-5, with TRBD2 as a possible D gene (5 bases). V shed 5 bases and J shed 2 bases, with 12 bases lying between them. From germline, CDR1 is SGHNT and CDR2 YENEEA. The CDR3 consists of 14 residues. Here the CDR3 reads CASSVLGIQETQYF. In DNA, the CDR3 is TGTGCCAGCAGCGTACTAGGGATTCAAGAGACCCAGTACTTC.

This CDR3 reads CASSVLAGAFYEQYF. Written as DNA, the CDR3 is TGTGCCAGCAGTGTACTCGCGGGGGCTTTCTACGAGCAGTACTTC. The gene calls are TRBV6-8 and TRBJ2-7, with D perhaps TRBD2 (7 bases). The CDR3 extends over 15 amino acids. Trimming took 5 bases from V and 3 from J, leaving 17 bases between them. In germline, CDR1 is MNHGY, CDR2 SAAAGT.

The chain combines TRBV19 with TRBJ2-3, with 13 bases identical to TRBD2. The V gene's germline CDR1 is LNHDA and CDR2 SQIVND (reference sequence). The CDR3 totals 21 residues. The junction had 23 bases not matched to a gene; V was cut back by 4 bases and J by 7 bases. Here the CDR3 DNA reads TGTGCCAGTAGTAAAAGCGGGACTAGCGGGGCCAATCCAGGGGGCAGGAATACGCAGTATTTT. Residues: CASSKSGTSGANPGGRNTQYF.

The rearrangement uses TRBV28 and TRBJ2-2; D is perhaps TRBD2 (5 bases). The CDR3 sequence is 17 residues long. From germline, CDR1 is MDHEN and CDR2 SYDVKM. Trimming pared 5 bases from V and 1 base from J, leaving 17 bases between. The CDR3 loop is CASSARLLRGNTGELFF. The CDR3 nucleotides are TGTGCCAGCAGTGCCCGACTCCTACGGGGGAACACCGGGGAGCTGTTTTTT.

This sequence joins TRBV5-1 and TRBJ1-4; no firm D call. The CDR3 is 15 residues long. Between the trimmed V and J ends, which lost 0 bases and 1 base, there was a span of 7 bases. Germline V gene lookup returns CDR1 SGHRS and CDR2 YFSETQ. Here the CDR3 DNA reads TGCGCCAGCAGCTTGGGGGGTTTAACTAATGAAAAACTGTTTTTT. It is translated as CASSLGGLTNEKLFF.

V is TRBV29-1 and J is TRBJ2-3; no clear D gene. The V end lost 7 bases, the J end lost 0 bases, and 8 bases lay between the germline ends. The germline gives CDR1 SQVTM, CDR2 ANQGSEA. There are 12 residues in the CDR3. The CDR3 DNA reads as TGCAGCGGCGGCAGTAGCACAGATACGCAGTATTTT. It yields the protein CSGGSSTDTQYF.

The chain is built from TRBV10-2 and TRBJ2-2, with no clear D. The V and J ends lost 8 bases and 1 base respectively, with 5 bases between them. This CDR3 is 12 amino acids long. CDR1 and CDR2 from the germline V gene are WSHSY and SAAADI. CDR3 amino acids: CASQQNTGELFF. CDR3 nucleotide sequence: TGCGCCAGCCAACAGAACACCGGGGAGCTGTTTTTT.

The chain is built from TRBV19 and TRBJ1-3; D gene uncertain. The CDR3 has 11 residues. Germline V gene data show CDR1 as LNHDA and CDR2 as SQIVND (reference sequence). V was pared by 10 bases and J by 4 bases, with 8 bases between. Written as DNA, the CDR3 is TGTGCCATCTCGACAGGAAACACCATATATTTT. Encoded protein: CAISTGNTIYF.

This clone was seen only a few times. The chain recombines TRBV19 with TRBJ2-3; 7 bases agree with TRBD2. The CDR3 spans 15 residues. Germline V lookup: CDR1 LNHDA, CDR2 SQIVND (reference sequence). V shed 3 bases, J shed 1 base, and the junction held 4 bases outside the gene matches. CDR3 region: CASSISSGGTDTQYF. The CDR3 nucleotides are TGTGCCAGTAGTATCAGCAGCGGGGGCACAGATACGCAGTATTTT.

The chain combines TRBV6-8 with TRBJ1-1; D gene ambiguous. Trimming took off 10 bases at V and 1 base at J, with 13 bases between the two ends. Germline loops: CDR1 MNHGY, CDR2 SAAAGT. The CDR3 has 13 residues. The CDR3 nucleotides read TGTGCCATCTATGCCCTGGGGAACACTGAAGCTTTCTTT. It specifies CAIYALGNTEAFF.